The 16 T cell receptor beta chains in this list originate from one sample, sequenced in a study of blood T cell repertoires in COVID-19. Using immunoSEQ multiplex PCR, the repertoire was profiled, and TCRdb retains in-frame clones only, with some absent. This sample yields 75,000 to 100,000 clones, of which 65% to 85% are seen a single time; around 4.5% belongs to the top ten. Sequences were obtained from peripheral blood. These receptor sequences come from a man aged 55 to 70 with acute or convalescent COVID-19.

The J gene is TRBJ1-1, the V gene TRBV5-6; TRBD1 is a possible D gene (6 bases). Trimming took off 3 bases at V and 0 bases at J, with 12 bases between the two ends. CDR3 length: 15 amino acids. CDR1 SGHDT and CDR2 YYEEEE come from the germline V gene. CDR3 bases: TGTGCCAGCAGCTCTGGACAGAGGATGAACACTGAAGCTTTCTTT. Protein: CASSSGQRMNTEAFF.

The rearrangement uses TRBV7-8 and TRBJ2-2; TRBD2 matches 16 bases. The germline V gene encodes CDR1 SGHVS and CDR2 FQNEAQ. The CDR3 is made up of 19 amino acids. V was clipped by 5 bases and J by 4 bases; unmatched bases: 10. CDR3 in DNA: TGTGCCAGCAGCGGAAGGGGACTAGCGGGGGGGCTCGGCACCGGGGAGCTGTTTTTT. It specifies CASSGRGLAGGLGTGELFF.

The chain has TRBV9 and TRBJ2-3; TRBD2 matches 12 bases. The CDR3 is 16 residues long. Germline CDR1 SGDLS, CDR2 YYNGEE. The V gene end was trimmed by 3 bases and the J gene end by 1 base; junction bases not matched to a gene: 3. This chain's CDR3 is CASSGRTSGGTDTQYF. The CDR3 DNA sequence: TGTGCCAGCAGCGGAAGGACTAGCGGGGGCACAGATACGCAGTATTTT.

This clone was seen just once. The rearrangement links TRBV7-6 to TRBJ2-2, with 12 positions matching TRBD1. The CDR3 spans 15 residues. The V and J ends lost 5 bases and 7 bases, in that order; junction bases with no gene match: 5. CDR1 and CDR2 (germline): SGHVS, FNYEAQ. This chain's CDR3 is CASSPGQGAIGELFF. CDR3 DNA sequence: TGTGCCAGCAGCCCGGGACAGGGGGCTATCGGGGAGCTGTTTTTT.

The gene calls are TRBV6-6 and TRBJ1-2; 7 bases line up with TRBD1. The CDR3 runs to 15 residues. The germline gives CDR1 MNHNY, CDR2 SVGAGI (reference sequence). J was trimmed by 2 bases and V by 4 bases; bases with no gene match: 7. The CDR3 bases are TGTGCCAGCAGTTTCTGGGGGACAGTCAACTATGGCTACACCTTC. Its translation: CASSFWGTVNYGYTF.

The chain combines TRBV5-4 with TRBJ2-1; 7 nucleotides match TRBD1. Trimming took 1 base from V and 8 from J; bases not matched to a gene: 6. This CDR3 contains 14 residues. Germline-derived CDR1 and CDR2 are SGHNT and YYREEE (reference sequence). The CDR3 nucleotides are TGTGCCAGCAGCTTGCGGACAGGTAGCCATGAGCAGTTCTTC. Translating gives CASSLRTGSHEQFF.

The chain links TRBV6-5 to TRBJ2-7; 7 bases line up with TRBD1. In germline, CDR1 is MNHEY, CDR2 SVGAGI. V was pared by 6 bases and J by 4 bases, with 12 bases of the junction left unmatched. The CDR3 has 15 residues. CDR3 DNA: TGTGCCAGCAGCCGTCAGGGGGTAGGAAAGTACGAGCAGTACTTC. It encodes CASSRQGVGKYEQYF.

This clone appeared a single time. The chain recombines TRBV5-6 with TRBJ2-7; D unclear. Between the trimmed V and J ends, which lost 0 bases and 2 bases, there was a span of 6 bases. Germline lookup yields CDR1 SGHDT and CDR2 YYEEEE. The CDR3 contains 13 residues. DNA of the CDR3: TGTGCCAGCAGCTTGGACATCCCCTACGAGCAGTACTTC. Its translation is CASSLDIPYEQYF.

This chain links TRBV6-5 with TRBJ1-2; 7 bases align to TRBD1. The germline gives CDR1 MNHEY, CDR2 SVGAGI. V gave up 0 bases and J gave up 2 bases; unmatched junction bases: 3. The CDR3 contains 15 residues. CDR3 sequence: CASSYSNRGNYGYTF. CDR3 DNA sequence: TGTGCCAGCAGTTACTCGAACAGGGGAAACTATGGCTACACCTTC.

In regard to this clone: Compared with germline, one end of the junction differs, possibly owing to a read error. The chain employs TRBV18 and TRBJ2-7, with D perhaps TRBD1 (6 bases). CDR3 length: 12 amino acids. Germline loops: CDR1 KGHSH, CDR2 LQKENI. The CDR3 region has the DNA TGTGCCAGCTCACGGACAGCCTACGGGCAGTACTTC. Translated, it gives CASSRTAYGQYF.

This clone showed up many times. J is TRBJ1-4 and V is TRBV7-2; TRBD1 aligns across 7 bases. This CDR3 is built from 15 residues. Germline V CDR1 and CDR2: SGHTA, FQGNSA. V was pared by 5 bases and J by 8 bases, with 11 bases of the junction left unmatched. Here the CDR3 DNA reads TGTGCCAGCAGCCGTCTGGGGACAGCTGAGGAAAAACTGTTTTTT. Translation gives CASSRLGTAEEKLFF.

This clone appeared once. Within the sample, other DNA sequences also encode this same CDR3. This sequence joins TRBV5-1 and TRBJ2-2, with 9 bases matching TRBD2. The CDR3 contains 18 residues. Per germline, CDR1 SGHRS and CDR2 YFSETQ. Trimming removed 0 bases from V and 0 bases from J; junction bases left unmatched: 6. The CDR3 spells CASSLVGLAGTNTGELFF. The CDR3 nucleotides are TGCGCCAGCAGCTTGGTTGGGCTAGCGGGGACGAACACCGGGGAGCTGTTTTTT.

CDR3 sequence (DNA): TGTGCCAGCAGCGGGACACCGGGACATCCGAATGAAAAACTGTTTTTT. The encoded protein is CASSGTPGHPNEKLFF. V and J are TRBV5-5 and TRBJ1-4; D perhaps matches TRBD1 (6 bases). This CDR3 contains 16 residues. Trimming removed 4 bases at V and 5 bases at J, with 18 bases between. CDR1 is SGHKS and CDR2 is YYEKEE in the germline V gene (reference sequence).

Written as DNA, the CDR3 is TGTGCCAGCAGCTTCTCTAGCGGACCCACAGATACGCAGTATTTT. This codes for CASSFSSGPTDTQYF. This sequence joins TRBV11-3 and TRBJ2-3; 7 positions match TRBD2. The CDR3 is 15 residues long. Looked up from germline, CDR1 is SGHNT and CDR2 is YENEEA. With V trimmed by 3 bases and J by 2 bases, 5 bases remained unmatched.

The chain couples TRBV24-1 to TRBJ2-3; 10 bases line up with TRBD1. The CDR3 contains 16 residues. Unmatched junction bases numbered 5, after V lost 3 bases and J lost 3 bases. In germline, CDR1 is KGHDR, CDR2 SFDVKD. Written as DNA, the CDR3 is TGTGCCACCAGTGATGGTCCGGGACAGGGGACAGATACGCAGTATTTT. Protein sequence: CATSDGPGQGTDTQYF.

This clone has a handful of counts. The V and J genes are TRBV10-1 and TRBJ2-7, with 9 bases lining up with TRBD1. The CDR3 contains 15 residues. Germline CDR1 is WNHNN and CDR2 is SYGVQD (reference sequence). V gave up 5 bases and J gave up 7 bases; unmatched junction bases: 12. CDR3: CASSPRGQGSEEQYF. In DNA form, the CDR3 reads TGCGCCAGCAGTCCACGGGGACAGGGTTCTGAAGAGCAGTACTTC.